This TCR beta chain was sequenced during a study of blood T cell repertoires in COVID-19. Assay used: immunoSEQ multiplex PCR; TCRdb lists only in-frame clones, some missing. The table lists hundreds of thousands of clones, 87% of them singletons, with approximately 3% in the top ten. The CDR3 extends over 15 amino acids. Between the trimmed V and J ends, which lost 4 bases and 0 bases, there was a span of 11 bases. Per germline, CDR1 SNHLY and CDR2 FYNNEI. This receptor was identified in a woman aged 30 to 39 who had recovered from COVID-19. The gene calls are TRBV2 and TRBJ2-3; D perhaps matches TRBD1 (6 bases). The sequencing sample was made of PBMCs or T cells enriched from blood (not recorded which). The CDR3 loop is CASSGWTASTDTQYF. CDR3 in DNA: TGTGCCAGCAGTGGGTGGACAGCTAGCACAGATACGCAGTATTTT.